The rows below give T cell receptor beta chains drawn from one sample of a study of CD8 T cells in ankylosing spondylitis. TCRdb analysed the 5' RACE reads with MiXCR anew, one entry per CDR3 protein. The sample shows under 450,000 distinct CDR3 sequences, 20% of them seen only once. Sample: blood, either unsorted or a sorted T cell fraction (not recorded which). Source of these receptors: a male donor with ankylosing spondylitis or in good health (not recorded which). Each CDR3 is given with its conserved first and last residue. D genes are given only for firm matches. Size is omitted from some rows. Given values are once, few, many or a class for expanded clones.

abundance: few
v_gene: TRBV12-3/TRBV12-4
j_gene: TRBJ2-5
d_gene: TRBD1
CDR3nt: TGTGCCAGCAAAGCTCCTCTGGGACAGCGCCAAGAGACCCAGTACTTC
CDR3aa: CASKAPLGQRQETQYF

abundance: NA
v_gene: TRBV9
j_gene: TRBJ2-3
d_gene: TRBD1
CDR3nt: TGTGCCAGCAGCACCCGACAGGGAGTAAGTACAGATACGCAGTATTTT
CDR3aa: CASSTRQGVSTDTQYF

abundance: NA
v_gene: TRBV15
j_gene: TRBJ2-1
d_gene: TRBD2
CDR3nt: TGTGCCACATATGCGGGGGGGGAGGTCAATGAGCAGTTCTTC
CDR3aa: CATYAGGEVNEQFF

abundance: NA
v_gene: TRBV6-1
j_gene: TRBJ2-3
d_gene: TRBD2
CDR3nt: TGTGCCAGCAGTGAACTGGGCGGGGGGGCCACAGATACGCAGTATTTT
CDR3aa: CASSELGGGATDTQYF

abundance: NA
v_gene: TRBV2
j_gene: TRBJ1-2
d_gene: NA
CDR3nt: TGTGCCAGCAGAATCCTAGGGGGTAACTATGGCTACACCTTC
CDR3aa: CASRILGGNYGYTF

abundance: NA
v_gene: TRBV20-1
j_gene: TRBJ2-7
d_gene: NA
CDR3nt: TGCAGTTCTAGACTAGACTCCTACGAGCAGTACTTC
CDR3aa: CSSRLDSYEQYF

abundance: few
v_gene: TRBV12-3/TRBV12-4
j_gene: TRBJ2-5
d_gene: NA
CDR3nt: TGTGCCAGCAGGACTTCCGAGGGACAAGAGACCCAGTACTTC
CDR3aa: CASRTSEGQETQYF

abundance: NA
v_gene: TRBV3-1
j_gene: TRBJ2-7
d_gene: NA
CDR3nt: TGTGCCAGCAGCCTCCAGACAGATTCCTACGAGCAGTACTTC
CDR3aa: CASSLQTDSYEQYF

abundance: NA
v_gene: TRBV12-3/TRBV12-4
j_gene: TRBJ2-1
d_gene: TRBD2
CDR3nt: TGTGCCAGCAGCAGCGGGACCCTCAATGAGCAGTTCTTC
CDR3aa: CASSSGTLNEQFF

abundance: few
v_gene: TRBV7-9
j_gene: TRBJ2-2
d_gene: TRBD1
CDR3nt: TGTGCCAGCAGCCCCGTGACAGGGATCACCGGGGAGCTGTTTTTT
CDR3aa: CASSPVTGITGELFF

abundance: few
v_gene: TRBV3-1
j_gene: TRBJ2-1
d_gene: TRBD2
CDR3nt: TGTGCCAGCAGCCAGGTTCTAGCGGGGGCGTACAATGAGCAGTTCTTC
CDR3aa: CASSQVLAGAYNEQFF

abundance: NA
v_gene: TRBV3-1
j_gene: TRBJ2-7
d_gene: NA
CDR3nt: TGTGCCAGCAGCCCCCGGCCCCCACAGATTTCCTACGAGCAGTACTTC
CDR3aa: CASSPRPPQISYEQYF

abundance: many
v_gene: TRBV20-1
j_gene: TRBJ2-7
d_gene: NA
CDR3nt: TGCAGTGCGTTAGCCCAGGGGATTTACGAGCAGTACTTC
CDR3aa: CSALAQGIYEQYF

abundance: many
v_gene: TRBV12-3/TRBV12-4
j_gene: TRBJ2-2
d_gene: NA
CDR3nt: TGTGCCAGCAGCCCTACTCCGGGGCTAACAACCGGGGAGCTGTTTTTT
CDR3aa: CASSPTPGLTTGELFF

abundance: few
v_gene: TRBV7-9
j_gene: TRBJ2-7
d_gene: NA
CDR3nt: TGTGCCAGCGGAGGTAGGAACTTCTACGAGCAGTACTTC
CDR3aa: CASGGRNFYEQYF

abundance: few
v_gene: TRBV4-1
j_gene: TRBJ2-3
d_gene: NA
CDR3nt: TGCGCCAGCAGCCAAGATGACTCTCCGAGGGGCACAGATACGCAGTATTTT
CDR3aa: CASSQDDSPRGTDTQYF

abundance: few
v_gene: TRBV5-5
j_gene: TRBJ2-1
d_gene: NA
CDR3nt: TGTGCCAGCAGCCCCCGGGGGTCAGGGGCCTTGGGCAATGAGCAGTTCTTC
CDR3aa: CASSPRGSGALGNEQFF

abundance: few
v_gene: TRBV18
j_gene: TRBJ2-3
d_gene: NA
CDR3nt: TGTGCCAGCTCGGCGGGACAGCCTGGGACAGATACGCAGTATTTT
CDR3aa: CASSAGQPGTDTQYF

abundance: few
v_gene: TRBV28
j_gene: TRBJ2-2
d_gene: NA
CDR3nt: TGTGCCAGCAGACGCTCCGGGGAGCTGTTTTTT
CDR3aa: CASRRSGELFF

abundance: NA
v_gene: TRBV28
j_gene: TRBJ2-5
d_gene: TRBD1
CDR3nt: TGTGCCAGCAGCCACGACAGGGTGATGGAGACCCAGTACTTC
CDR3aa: CASSHDRVMETQYF

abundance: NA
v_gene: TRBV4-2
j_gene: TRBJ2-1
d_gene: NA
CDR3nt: TGTGCCATCAGCCCTGGGATCGCCTACAATGAGCAGTTCTTC
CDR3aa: CAISPGIAYNEQFF

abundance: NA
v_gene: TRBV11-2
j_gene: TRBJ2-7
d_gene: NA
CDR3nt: TGTGCCAGCAGCTTAGGGGGGGTCGGGGACAGTTTCTACGAGCAGTACTTC
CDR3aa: CASSLGGVGDSFYEQYF

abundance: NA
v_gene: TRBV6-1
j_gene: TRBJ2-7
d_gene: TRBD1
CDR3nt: TGTGCCAGCCTGGACAGGGCCGCCTACGAGCAGTACTTC
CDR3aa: CASLDRAAYEQYF

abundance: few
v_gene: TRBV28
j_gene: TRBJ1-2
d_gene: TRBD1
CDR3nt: TGTGCCAGCACCCTGACAGGGTCCGGCTATGGCTACACCTTC
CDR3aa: CASTLTGSGYGYTF

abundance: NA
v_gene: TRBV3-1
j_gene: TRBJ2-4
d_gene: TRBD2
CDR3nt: TGTGCCAGCAGCGACGTAGCGGGGGCCGTAGCCAAAAACATTCAGTACTTC
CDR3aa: CASSDVAGAVAKNIQYF

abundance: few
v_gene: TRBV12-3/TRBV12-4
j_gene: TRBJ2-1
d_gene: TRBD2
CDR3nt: TGTGCCAGCAGTCAACTACTAGCGGGGGGCAGGGATGAGCAGTTCTTC
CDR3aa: CASSQLLAGGRDEQFF

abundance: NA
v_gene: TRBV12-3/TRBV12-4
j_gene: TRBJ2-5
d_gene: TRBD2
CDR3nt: TGTGCCAGCAGTTTAGTTCTAGCGGGGGGTCAAGAGACCCAGTACTTC
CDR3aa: CASSLVLAGGQETQYF